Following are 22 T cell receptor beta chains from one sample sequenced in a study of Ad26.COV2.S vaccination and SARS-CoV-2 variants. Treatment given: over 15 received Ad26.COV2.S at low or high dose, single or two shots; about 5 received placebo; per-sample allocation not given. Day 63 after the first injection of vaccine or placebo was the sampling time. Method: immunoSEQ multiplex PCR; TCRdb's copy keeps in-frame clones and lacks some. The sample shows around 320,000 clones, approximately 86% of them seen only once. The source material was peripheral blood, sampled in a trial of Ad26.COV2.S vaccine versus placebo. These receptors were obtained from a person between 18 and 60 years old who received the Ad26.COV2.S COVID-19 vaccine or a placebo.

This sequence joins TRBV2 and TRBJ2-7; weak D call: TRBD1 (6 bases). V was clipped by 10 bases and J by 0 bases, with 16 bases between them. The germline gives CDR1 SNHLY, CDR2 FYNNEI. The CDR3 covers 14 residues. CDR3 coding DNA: TGTGCCAAGGGAGATACAGGGCGCTCCTACGAGCAGTACTTC. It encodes CAKGDTGRSYEQYF.

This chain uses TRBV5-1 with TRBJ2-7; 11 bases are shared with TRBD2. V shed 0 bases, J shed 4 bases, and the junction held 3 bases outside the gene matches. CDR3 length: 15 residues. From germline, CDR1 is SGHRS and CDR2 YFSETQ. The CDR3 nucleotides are TGCGCCAGCAGCTTGGTAGCTAGCGGGGGGTACGAGCAGTACTTC. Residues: CASSLVASGGYEQYF.

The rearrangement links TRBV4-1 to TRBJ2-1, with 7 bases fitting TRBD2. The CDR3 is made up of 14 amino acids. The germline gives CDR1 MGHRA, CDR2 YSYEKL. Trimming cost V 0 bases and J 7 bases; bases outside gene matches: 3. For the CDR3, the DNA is TGCGCCAGCAGCCAAGAAACTAGCGCGAATGAGCAGTTCTTC. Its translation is CASSQETSANEQFF.

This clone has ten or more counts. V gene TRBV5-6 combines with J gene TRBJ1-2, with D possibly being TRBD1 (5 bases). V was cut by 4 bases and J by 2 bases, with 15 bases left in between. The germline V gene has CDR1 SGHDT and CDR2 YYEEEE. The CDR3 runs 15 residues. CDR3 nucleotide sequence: TGTGCCAGCAGCCCGGGACCTAACCACAACTATGGCTACACCTTC. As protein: CASSPGPNHNYGYTF.

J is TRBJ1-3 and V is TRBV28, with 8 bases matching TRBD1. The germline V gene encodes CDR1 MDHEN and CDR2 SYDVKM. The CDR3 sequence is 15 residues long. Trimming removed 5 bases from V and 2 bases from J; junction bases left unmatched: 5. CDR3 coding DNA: TGTGCCAGCAGTCTCCACAGGGGGACTGGAAACACCATATATTTT. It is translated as CASSLHRGTGNTIYF.

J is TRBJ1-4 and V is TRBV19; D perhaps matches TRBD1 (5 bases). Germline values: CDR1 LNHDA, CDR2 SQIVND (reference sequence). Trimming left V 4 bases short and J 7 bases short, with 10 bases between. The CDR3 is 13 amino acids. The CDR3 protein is CASSKTEAEKLFF. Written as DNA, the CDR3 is TGTGCCAGTAGTAAGACAGAGGCTGAAAAACTGTTTTTT.

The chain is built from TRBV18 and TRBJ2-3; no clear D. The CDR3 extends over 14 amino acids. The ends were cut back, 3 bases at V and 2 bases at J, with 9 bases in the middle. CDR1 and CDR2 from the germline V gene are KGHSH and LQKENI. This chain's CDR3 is CASSPLQTTDTQYF. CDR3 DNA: TGTGCCAGCTCACCGTTACAGACCACAGATACGCAGTATTTT. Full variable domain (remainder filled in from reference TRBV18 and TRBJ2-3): NAGVMQNPRHLVRRRGQEARLRCSPMKGHSHVYWYRQLPEEGLKFMVYLQKENIIDESGMPKERFSAEFPKEGPSILRIQQVVRGDSAAYFCASSPLQTTDTQYFGPGTRLTVL.

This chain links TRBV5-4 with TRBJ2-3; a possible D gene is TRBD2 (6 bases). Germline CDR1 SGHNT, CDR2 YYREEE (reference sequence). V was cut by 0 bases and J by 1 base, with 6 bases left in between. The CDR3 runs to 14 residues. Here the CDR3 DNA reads TGTGCCAGCAGCTTGGGGGGGGGCACAGATACGCAGTATTTT. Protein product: CASSLGGGTDTQYF. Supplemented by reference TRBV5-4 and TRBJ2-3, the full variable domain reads ETGVTQSPTHLIKTRGQQVTLRCSSQSGHNTVSWYQQALGQGPQFIFQYYREEENGRGNFPPRFSGLQFPNYSSELNVNALELDDSALYLCASSLGGGTDTQYFGPGTRLTVL.

DNA for the CDR3: TGTGCCAGCAGTGTTGCGGGGGGGGCGGGAATCGAGACCCAGTACTTC. Translated: CASSVAGGAGIETQYF. This sequence joins TRBV6-1 and TRBJ2-5, with 9 positions matching TRBD2. The V segment lost 4 bases and the J segment 5 bases; nucleotides outside the gene matches: 11. Looked up from germline, CDR1 is MNHNS and CDR2 is SASEGT. The length of the CDR3 is 16 residues.

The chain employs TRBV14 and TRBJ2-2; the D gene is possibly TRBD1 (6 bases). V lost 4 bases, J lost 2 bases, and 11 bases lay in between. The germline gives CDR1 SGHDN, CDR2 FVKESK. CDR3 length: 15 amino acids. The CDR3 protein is CASSRQVTNTGELFF. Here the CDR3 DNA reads TGTGCCAGCAGCCGACAGGTTACCAACACCGGGGAGCTGTTTTTT.

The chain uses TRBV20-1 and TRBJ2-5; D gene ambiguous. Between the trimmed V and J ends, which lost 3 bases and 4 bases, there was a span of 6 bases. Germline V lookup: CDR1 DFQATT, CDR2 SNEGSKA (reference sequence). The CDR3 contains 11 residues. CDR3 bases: TGCAGTGCTAGGGCCACAGAGACCCAGTACTTC. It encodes CSARATETQYF.

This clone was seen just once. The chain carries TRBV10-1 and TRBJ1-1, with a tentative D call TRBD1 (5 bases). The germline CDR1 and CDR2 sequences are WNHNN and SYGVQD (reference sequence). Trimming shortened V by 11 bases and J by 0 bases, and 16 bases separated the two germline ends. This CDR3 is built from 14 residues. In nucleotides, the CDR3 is TGCGCCGGCGGGGACCGCCGGTTGAACACTGAAGCTTTCTTT. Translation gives CAGGDRRLNTEAFF.

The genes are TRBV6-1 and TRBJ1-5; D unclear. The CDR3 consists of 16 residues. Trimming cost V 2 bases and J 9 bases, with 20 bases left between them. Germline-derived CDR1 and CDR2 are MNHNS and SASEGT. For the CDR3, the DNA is TGTGCCAGCAGTGAAATGAGATCCCGTAACCTCGTGCCCCAGCATTTT. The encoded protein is CASSEMRSRNLVPQHF.

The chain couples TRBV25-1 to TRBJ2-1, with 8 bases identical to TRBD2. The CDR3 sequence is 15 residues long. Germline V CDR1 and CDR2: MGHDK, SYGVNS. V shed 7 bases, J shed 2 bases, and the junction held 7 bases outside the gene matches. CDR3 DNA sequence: TGTGCCAGCACCCCCGGGGGGGCCCCCTACAATGAGCAGTTCTTC. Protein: CASTPGGAPYNEQFF. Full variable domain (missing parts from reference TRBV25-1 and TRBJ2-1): EADIYQTPRYLVIGTGKKITLECSQTMGHDKMYWYQQDPGMELHLIHYSYGVNSTEKGDLSSESTVSRIRTEHFPLTLESARPSHTSQYLCASTPGGAPYNEQFFGPGTRLTVL.

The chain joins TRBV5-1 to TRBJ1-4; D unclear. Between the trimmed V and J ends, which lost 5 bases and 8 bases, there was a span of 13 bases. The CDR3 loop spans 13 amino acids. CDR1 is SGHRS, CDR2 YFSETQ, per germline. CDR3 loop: CASRFSSQEKLFF. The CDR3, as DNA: TGCGCCAGCAGGTTCAGTAGCCAGGAAAAACTGTTTTTT.

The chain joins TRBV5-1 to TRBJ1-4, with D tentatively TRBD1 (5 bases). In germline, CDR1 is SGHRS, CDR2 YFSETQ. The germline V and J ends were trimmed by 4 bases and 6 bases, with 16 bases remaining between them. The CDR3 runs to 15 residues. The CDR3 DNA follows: TGCGCCAGCAGCCTCGTCAGGGTCCGTGATGAAAAACTGTTTTTT. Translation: CASSLVRVRDEKLFF.

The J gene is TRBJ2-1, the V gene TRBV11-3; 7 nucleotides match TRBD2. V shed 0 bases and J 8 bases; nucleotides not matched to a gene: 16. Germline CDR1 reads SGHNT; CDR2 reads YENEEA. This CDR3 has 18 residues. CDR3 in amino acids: CASSLDGLLRGTGDEQFF. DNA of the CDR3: TGTGCCAGCAGCTTAGATGGCCTCTTGCGGGGGACTGGGGATGAGCAGTTCTTC.

CDR3 sequence (DNA): TGTGCCAGTAAAAGGGTCCTAGCGGGGTCCACAGATACGCAGTATTTT. Its translation is CASKRVLAGSTDTQYF. The J gene is TRBJ2-3, the V gene TRBV19; 9 nucleotides match TRBD2. With 7 bases clipped from V and 2 bases from J, the junction kept 10 bases outside the gene matches. The germline V gene has CDR1 LNHDA and CDR2 SQIVND (reference sequence). This CDR3 contains 16 residues.

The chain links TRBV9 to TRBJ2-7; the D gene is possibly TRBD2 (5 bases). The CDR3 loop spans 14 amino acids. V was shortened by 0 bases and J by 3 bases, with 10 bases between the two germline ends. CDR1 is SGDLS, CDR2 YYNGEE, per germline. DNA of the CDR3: TGTGCCAGCAGCGTAGGCGGGTTAAGCTACGAGCAGTACTTC. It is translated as CASSVGGLSYEQYF.

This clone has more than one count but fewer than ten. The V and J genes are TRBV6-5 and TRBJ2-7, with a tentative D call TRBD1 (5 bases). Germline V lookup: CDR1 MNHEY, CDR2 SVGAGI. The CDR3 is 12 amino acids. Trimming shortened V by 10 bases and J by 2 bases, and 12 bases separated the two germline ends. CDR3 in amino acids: CANPDSAYEQYF. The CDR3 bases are TGTGCCAACCCCGACAGCGCCTACGAGCAGTACTTC.

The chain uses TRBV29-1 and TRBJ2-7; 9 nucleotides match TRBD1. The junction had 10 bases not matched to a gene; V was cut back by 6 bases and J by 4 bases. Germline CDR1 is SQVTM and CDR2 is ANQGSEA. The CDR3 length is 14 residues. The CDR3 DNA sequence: TGCAGCGTCGGTCCCGGGACAGGGCTGTACGAGCAGTACTTC. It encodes CSVGPGTGLYEQYF.

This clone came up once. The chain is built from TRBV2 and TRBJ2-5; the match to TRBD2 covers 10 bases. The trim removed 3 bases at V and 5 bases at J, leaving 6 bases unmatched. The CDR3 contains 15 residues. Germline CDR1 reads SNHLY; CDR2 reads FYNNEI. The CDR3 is CASSDRLAGVETQYF. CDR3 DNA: TGTGCCAGCAGTGATAGGCTAGCGGGGGTTGAGACCCAGTACTTC.